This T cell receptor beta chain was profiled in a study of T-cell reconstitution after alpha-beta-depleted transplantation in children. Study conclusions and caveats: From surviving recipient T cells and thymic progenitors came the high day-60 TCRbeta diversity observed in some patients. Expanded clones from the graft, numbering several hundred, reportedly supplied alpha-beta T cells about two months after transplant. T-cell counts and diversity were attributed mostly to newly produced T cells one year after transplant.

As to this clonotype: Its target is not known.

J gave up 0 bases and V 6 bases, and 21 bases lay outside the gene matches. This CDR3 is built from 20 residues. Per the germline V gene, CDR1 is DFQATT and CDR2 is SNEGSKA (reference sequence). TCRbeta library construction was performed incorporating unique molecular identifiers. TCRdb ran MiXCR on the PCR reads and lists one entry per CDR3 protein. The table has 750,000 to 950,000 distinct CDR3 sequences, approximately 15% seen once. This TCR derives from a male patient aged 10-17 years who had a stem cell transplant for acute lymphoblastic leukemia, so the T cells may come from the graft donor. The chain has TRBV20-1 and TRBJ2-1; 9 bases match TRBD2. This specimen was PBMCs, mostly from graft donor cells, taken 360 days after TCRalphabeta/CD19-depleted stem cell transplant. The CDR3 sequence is CSANPRLVLAGWSSYNEQFF. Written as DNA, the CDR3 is TGCAGTGCAAATCCTCGGTTAGTCCTAGCGGGATGGTCCTCCTACAATGAGCAGTTCTTC.